This T cell receptor beta chain was obtained from a study of cytomegalovirus exposure and HLA in healthy donors (dated by TCRdb to between 2016 and 2019). For the wider study: According to a later analysis, the roughly 120 validation repertoires were produced on the same platform as the roughly 600 repertoires of the first cohort. The study aimed to test whether signatures of past pathogen exposure could be identified by cataloging public T cell receptors. A separate validation cohort of roughly 130 different subjects was used in addition to the approximately 610-subject first cohort. To predict cytomegalovirus infection status, the study combined high-throughput TCR immunosequencing, statistical association of individual TCRs with disease status, and machine learning.

Library preparation was by the immunoSEQ multiplex PCR assay. Under the source paper's analysis protocol: A statistical classification framework was built to diagnose cytomegalovirus status from the catalog of TCR beta chain sequences. Held by TCRdb, this immuneACCESS table contains in-frame sequences only and omits some clones. Under half of the omission traces to an unresolved V gene where checked; the cause of the rest is unknown. V and J calls and clone size are copied from that table; D and trimming were computed from the DNA. The sample table holds about 240,000 clones, of which approximately 86% were seen once. The top ten clones comprise around 1.3% of the sample. Inclusive of the bounding cysteine and phenylalanine, the CDR3 is 17 residues long. Just CDR3 DNA is preserved here, 51 bases in frame from base 1. The germline V and J ends show losses of 0 bases and 4 bases respectively, and no gene match explains 5 bases of the junction. Sequences SGDLS (CDR1) and YYNGEE (CDR2) are obtained from the germline V gene.

Donors formed part of the validation cohort, which comprised 120 subjects and was distinct from the first cohort of roughly 600 subjects. About this clone itself: No antigen is known for it. Base qualities are not at hand, and no much larger clone is one base apart.

General conclusions and limits of the study: Subsequent analysis determined that TCRs grouped into clusters in the first cohort also showed a tendency toward co-occurrence across the 120 or so validation repertoires, and about 93% of cluster scores exceeded 0. Cytomegalovirus status was reported to be diagnosed by the classifier with high specificity and sensitivity in both the original and validation cohorts. Most TCR sequences were observed very rarely across donors, whereas some public TCRs were present in many individuals. Three of the identified cytomegalovirus-associated TCR beta chains were confirmed in vitro to be specific for cytomegalovirus antigens. The study gave a list of under 200 TCR beta chains associated with cytomegalovirus. According to the authors, the approach could potentially be generalized to other disease states and immunological phenotypes. The validation cohort had no HLA typing available for a later analysis, so co-occurrence within that cohort was assessed over all 130 or so repertoires.

The sequenced material came from PBMCs. Recombination linked TRBV9 to TRBJ2-1; 12 central nucleotides agree with TRBD2. This receptor was obtained from a woman aged 25 to 39 in good health and CMV-seropositive. The sequence in DNA is TGTGCCAGCAGCGTAGCTAACCTAGCGGGAGGGTACAATGAGCAGTTCTTC. The translation is CASSVANLAGGYNEQFF.